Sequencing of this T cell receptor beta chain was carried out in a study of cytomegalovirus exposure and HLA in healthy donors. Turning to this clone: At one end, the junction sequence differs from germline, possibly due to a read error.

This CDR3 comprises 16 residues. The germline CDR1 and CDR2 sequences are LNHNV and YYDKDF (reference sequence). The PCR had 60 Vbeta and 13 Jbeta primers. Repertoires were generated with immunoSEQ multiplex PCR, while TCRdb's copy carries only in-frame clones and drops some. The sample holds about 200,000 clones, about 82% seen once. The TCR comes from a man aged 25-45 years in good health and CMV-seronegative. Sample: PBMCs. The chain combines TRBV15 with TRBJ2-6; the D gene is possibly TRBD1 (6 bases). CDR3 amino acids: CATSRVGAGGASVLTF. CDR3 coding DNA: TGTGCCACCAGCAGAGTGGGGGCGGGTGGGGCCAGCGTCCTGACTTTC. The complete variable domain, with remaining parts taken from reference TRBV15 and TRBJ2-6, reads DAMVIQNPRYQVTQFGKPVTLSCSQTLNHNVMYWYQQKSSQAPKLLFHYYDKDFNNEADTPDNFQSRRPNTSFCFLDIRSPGLGDTAMYLCATSRVGAGGASVLTFGAGSRLTVL.